This T cell receptor (beta chain) was observed in a study of cytomegalovirus exposure and HLA in healthy donors. About the research overall: HLA-typed donors were the source of 80 million to 90 million unique TCRs, which an early data release held.

The PCR made use of 60 Vbeta and 13 Jbeta primers. Assay used: immunoSEQ multiplex PCR; TCRdb lists only in-frame clones, some missing. The repertoire holds about 160,000 clones, with roughly 83% as singletons. Study observations and caveats: Later on, an analysis tied around 17,000 TCR beta sequences to HLA alleles at 0.05 false discovery rate. Being productive about 87% or about 30% of the time was typical of most TCR beta V segments in an earlier analysis.

The CDR3 sequence is 11 residues long. Trimming left V 5 bases short and J 8 bases short, with 9 bases between. Germline assignment: CDR1 MNHEY and CDR2 SMNVEV (reference sequence). About this clone itself: The antigen is undetermined.

The rearrangement links TRBV27 to TRBJ1-1; unclear D gene. Sequenced input: PBMCs. The sequence was collected from a human donor in good health. The CDR3 sequence is CASSDFKEAFF. DNA for the CDR3: TGTGCCAGCAGTGACTTTAAGGAAGCTTTCTTT.